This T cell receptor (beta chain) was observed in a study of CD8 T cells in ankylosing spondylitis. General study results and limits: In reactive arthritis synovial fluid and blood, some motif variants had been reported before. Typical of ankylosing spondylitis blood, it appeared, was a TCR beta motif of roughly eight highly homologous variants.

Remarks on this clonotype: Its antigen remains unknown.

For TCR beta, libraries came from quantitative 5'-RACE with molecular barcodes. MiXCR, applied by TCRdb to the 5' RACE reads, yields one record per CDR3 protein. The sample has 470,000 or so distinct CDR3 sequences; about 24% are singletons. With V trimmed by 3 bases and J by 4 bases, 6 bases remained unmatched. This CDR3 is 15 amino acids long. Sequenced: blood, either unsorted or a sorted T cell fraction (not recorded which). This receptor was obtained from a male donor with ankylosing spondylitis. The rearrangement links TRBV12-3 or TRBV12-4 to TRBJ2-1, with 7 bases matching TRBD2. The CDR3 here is CASSFWGRGYNEQFF. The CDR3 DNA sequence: TGTGCCAGCAGTTTCTGGGGGAGGGGTTACAATGAGCAGTTCTTC.